These T cell receptor beta chains were read from a single sample in a study of cytotoxic CD8 clonotypes in ibrutinib-treated CLL. The protocol was immunoSEQ multiplex PCR, while the TCRdb copy is restricted to in-frame clones and leaves out a portion. The table lists about 50,000 clones, roughly three fifths of them singletons. The source material was PBMCs, sampled after 24 months of ibrutinib treatment. Source of these receptors: a human donor with chronic lymphocytic leukemia. Both conserved end residues are part of each CDR3.

j_gene: TRBJ2-7; v_gene: TRBV5-1; CDR3aa: CASSAWGSSGVKGSYEQYF
j_gene: TRBJ2-3; v_gene: TRBV13; CDR3aa: CASTSGGATDTQYF
j_gene: TRBJ1-5; v_gene: TRBV7-8; CDR3aa: CASSLEVEPQHF
j_gene: TRBJ2-5; v_gene: TRBV6-1; CDR3aa: CASRWRSSAETQYF
j_gene: TRBJ2-1; v_gene: TRBV9; CDR3aa: CASSEGLAGGYSSYNEQFF
j_gene: TRBJ2-1; v_gene: TRBV14; CDR3aa: CASSPLGRDPTALFF
j_gene: TRBJ2-7; v_gene: TRBV7-9; CDR3aa: CASSLGSSGGTFEQYF
j_gene: TRBJ1-2; v_gene: TRBV2; CDR3aa: CASSEVPNYGYTF
j_gene: TRBJ2-4; v_gene: TRBV11-2; CDR3aa: CASSLGGGANIQYF
j_gene: TRBJ1-5; v_gene: TRBV6-5; CDR3aa: CASSPRQGYQPQHF
j_gene: TRBJ1-3; v_gene: TRBV19; CDR3aa: CASSTRGGAFGNTIYF
j_gene: TRBJ2-7; v_gene: TRBV5-6; CDR3aa: CASSWTGTGSSYEQYF
j_gene: TRBJ2-4; v_gene: TRBV6-6; CDR3aa: CASSYVEGGIQYF
j_gene: TRBJ2-7; v_gene: TRBV6-6; CDR3aa: CASGLYEQYF
j_gene: TRBJ1-4; v_gene: TRBV7-6; CDR3aa: CASSLSFGGRLDEKLFF
j_gene: TRBJ2-3; v_gene: TRBV5-5; CDR3aa: CASARQGDADTQYF
j_gene: TRBJ1-3; v_gene: TRBV6-6; CDR3aa: CASSYGQSGNTIYF
j_gene: TRBJ1-2; v_gene: TRBV19; CDR3aa: CASSIGSALGYTF
j_gene: TRBJ2-1; v_gene: TRBV29-1; CDR3aa: CSGIRVGANEQFF
j_gene: TRBJ2-7; v_gene: TRBV29-1; CDR3aa: CSVEVGVYEQYF
j_gene: TRBJ1-2; v_gene: TRBV5-4; CDR3aa: CASSLSGDYGYTF
j_gene: TRBJ1-1; v_gene: TRBV10-1; CDR3aa: CASSYGTGTEAFF
j_gene: TRBJ2-5; v_gene: TRBV5-6; CDR3aa: CASTPGGGAWTQYF
j_gene: TRBJ2-3; v_gene: TRBV19; CDR3aa: CASSVRGVLEDTQYF
j_gene: TRBJ1-4; v_gene: TRBV19; CDR3aa: CASRTGTGRTNEKLFF
j_gene: TRBJ2-5; v_gene: TRBV29-1; CDR3aa: CSEGTSGGEETQYF
j_gene: TRBJ1-5; v_gene: TRBV6-1; CDR3aa: CASSEAIPGYQPQHF
j_gene: TRBJ2-2; v_gene: TRBV5-1; CDR3aa: CASSFVASNTGELFF
j_gene: .; v_gene: TRBV9; CDR3aa: CASSARDWSSYEQYF
j_gene: TRBJ1-6; v_gene: TRBV6-5; CDR3aa: CATHPGAFNSPLHF
j_gene: TRBJ1-1; v_gene: TRBV19; CDR3aa: CASSNRDLSLHTEAFF
j_gene: TRBJ1-2; v_gene: TRBV6-5; CDR3aa: CATEGGGVDGYTF
j_gene: TRBJ2-1; v_gene: TRBV15; CDR3aa: CATSWDRTNEQFF
j_gene: TRBJ1-2; v_gene: TRBV27; CDR3aa: CASSLSRPGTGYGYTF
j_gene: TRBJ2-3; v_gene: TRBV4-1; CDR3aa: CASSLSGGTRTDTQYF